The clone carrying this T cell receptor beta chain was found a few times. The sample has other DNA sequences that encode this CDR3 too. TCRdb re-analyzed the PCR reads through MiXCR. The sample shows tens of thousands of clones, 10% to 12% of them seen only once. Before thyroid surgery, none of the patients had received any treatment. The sample comes from a study of metastatic and nonmetastatic thyroid tumors. V dropped 8 bases and J dropped 5 bases, with 9 bases sitting between them. The CDR3 loop spans 11 amino acids. The germline V gene encodes CDR1 SNHLY and CDR2 FYNNEI. The receptor was isolated from a female donor with papillary thyroid cancer or a benign thyroid nodule (not recorded which). Some clones in this sample may be carry-over from other donors' samples. Sequencing was carried out using blood. V and J are TRBV2 and TRBJ1-1; the D is unclear. In nucleotides, the CDR3 is TGTGCCAGCTCTGTCGGGACTGAAGCTTTCTTT. This translates into CASSVGTEAFF.